This T cell receptor beta chain was identified in a study of brain T cells in children with intractable seizures. As to this clone: Its antigen is unidentified.

This CDR3 is built from 14 residues. Germline assignment: CDR1 MNHEY and CDR2 SVGAGI. Trimming removed 5 bases from V and 14 bases from J; junction bases left unmatched: 13. Study results and limitations: Clones missing pre-surgery may reflect undersampling of that blood sample.

Using immunoSEQ multiplex PCR, the repertoire was profiled, and TCRdb retains in-frame clones only, with some absent. This table holds approximately 23,000 clones, approximately 94% found once. The specimen comprised peripheral blood, sampled at surgery. The receptor's source is a boy under 18 with focal cortical dysplasia and intractable seizures. The genes are TRBV6-5 and TRBJ1-4; 8 bases agree with TRBD1. This CDR3 reads CASSLWTGKVELFF. The CDR3 coding sequence is TGTGCCAGCAGTCTGTGGACAGGGAAAGTTGAGCTGTTTTTT.